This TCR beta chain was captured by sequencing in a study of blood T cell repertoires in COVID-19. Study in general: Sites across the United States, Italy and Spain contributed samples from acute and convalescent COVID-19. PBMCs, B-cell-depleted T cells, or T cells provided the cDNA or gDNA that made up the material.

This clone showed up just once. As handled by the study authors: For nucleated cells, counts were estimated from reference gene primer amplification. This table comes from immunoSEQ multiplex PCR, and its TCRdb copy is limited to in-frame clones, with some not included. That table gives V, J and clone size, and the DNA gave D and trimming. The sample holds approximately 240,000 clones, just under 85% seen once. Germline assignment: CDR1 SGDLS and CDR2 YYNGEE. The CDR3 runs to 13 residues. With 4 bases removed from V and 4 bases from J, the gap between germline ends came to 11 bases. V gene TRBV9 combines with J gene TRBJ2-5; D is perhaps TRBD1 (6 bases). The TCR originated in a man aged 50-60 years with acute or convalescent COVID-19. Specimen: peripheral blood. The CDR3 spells CASSKTGGETQYF. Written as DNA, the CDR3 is TGTGCCAGCAGCAAGACAGGTGGAGAGACCCAGTACTTC.